The rows below give T cell receptor beta chains drawn from one sample of a study of shared clonotypes between healthy human individuals. Method: immunoSEQ multiplex PCR; TCRdb's copy keeps in-frame clones and lacks some. The sample has 630,000 or so clones, roughly 98% seen once; the top ten hold around 0.3%. Sequencing input: naive CD8+ T cells sorted from blood. These receptors came from a young man in good health. The CDR3 runs from the conserved cysteine through the conserved F or W. Each record gives: clone size, V gene, D gene, J gene, CDR3 DNA, CDR3 protein. A D gene is named only where the DNA matches it firmly. Rows may omit the clone size; those that give it use once, few, many or a size class.

abundance: .; v_gene: TRBV7-2; d_gene: .; j_gene: TRBJ2-7; CDR3nt: TGTGCCAGCAGCTTAGTCTCGGGGAGCGAGCAGTACTTC; CDR3aa: CASSLVSGSEQYF
abundance: .; v_gene: TRBV11-2; d_gene: .; j_gene: TRBJ2-5; CDR3nt: TGTGCCAGCAGCATCCGGGACACCCTACAAGAGACCCAGTACTTC; CDR3aa: CASSIRDTLQETQYF
abundance: .; v_gene: TRBV27; d_gene: .; j_gene: TRBJ2-7; CDR3nt: TGTGCCAGCAGTCCGTCGGACGGACCCTACGAGCAGTACTTC; CDR3aa: CASSPSDGPYEQYF
abundance: .; v_gene: TRBV30; d_gene: .; j_gene: TRBJ1-4; CDR3nt: TGTGCCTGGAGTGAGGGGATGAATGAAAAACTGTTTTTT; CDR3aa: CAWSEGMNEKLFF
abundance: .; v_gene: TRBV5-6; d_gene: .; j_gene: TRBJ2-5; CDR3nt: TGTGCCAGCAGTACACAGGGCGGAGAGACCCAGTACTTC; CDR3aa: CASSTQGGETQYF
abundance: .; v_gene: TRBV7-9; d_gene: .; j_gene: TRBJ2-1; CDR3nt: TGTGCCAGCAGCTTTTCCTTCGGGCCCTCCTACAATGAGCAGTTCTTC; CDR3aa: CASSFSFGPSYNEQFF
abundance: .; v_gene: TRBV19; d_gene: TRBD1; j_gene: TRBJ2-7; CDR3nt: TGTGCCAGTAGAGGAACGGGACAGGGCCGGGACGAGCAGTACTTC; CDR3aa: CASRGTGQGRDEQYF
abundance: once; v_gene: TRBV9; d_gene: .; j_gene: TRBJ2-5; CDR3nt: TGTGCCAGCAGCGCAGGGTCGGCAAACCAAGAGACCCAGTACTTC; CDR3aa: CASSAGSANQETQYF
abundance: .; v_gene: TRBV27; d_gene: .; j_gene: TRBJ1-1; CDR3nt: TGTGCCAGCAGTTTATCGTCAGGGAGGGGTGCTTTCTTT; CDR3aa: CASSLSSGRGAFF
abundance: .; v_gene: TRBV7-8; d_gene: TRBD1; j_gene: TRBJ2-7; CDR3nt: TGTGCCAGCAGCTCCGACCCGGGACAGGGTCCCTACGAGCAGTACTTC; CDR3aa: CASSSDPGQGPYEQYF
abundance: .; v_gene: TRBV7-2; d_gene: TRBD1; j_gene: TRBJ2-7; CDR3nt: TGTGCCAGCAGCCAAACAACCGGGACAGGGGACGAGCAGTACTTC; CDR3aa: CASSQTTGTGDEQYF
abundance: .; v_gene: TRBV4-1; d_gene: .; j_gene: TRBJ2-7; CDR3nt: TGCGCCAGCAGCCAAAGGGGATGGCCCTACGAGCAGTACTTC; CDR3aa: CASSQRGWPYEQYF
abundance: .; v_gene: TRBV15; d_gene: .; j_gene: TRBJ2-6; CDR3nt: TGTGCCACCAGCAGAGACAACTCTGGGGCCAACGTCCTGACTTTC; CDR3aa: CATSRDNSGANVLTF
abundance: once; v_gene: TRBV11-2; d_gene: .; j_gene: TRBJ2-7; CDR3nt: TGTGCCAGCAGCGCCCCACTATTCCACGAGCAGTACTTC; CDR3aa: CASSAPLFHEQYF
abundance: .; v_gene: TRBV5-1; d_gene: TRBD2; j_gene: TRBJ2-2; CDR3nt: TGCGCCAGCAGCGCCCCCGGGGGAGGGACGGAGCTGTTTTTT; CDR3aa: CASSAPGGGTELFF
abundance: .; v_gene: TRBV6-1; d_gene: .; j_gene: TRBJ1-2; CDR3nt: TGTGCCAGCATCGAAAGGCAGGGCATCCATGGCTACACCTTC; CDR3aa: CASIERQGIHGYTF
abundance: .; v_gene: TRBV2; d_gene: .; j_gene: TRBJ2-2; CDR3nt: TGTGCCAGCAGAGGGAGTATTGGCAATATCGGGGAGCTGTTTTTT; CDR3aa: CASRGSIGNIGELFF
abundance: .; v_gene: TRBV4-2; d_gene: TRBD2; j_gene: TRBJ2-1; CDR3nt: TGTGCCAGCAGCCAAGATCCCGCTAGGACTAGCGGCAACAATGAGCAGTTCTTC; CDR3aa: CASSQDPARTSGNNEQFF
abundance: .; v_gene: TRBV29-1; d_gene: .; j_gene: TRBJ2-7; CDR3nt: TGCAGCGTTGTGGGCCTGGACAGTAGCTCCTACGAGCAGTACTTC; CDR3aa: CSVVGLDSSSYEQYF
abundance: .; v_gene: TRBV5-1; d_gene: .; j_gene: TRBJ2-7; CDR3nt: TGCGCCAGCAGCTCCGGATTTCGTATGATCTACGAGCAGTACTTC; CDR3aa: CASSSGFRMIYEQYF
abundance: .; v_gene: TRBV5-4; d_gene: .; j_gene: TRBJ2-1; CDR3nt: TGTGCCAGCAGCACAACAGAGAGCTCCTACAATGAGCAGTTCTTC; CDR3aa: CASSTTESSYNEQFF
abundance: .; v_gene: TRBV5-1; d_gene: .; j_gene: TRBJ2-6; CDR3nt: TGCGCCAGCAGCTTGGCCTTAGGGTCTGGGGCCAACGTCCTGACTTTC; CDR3aa: CASSLALGSGANVLTF
abundance: .; v_gene: TRBV6-5; d_gene: TRBD1; j_gene: TRBJ1-1; CDR3nt: TGTGCCAGCAGTTACTCGACAGGGGCGAACACTGAAGCTTTCTTT; CDR3aa: CASSYSTGANTEAFF